This is a list of T cell receptor beta chains from one sample in a study of TIL therapy for anti-PD-1-resistant metastatic lung cancer. The protocol was immunoSEQ multiplex PCR, while the TCRdb copy is restricted to in-frame clones and leaves out a portion. Here the sample spans fewer than 30,000 clones, approximately 63% being singletons. This sample comprised tumor tissue, obtained at baseline. The receptors here all came from a woman aged 30 to 85 with non-small cell lung cancer. Each CDR3 is given with its conserved first and last residue. Fields, in order: J gene, V gene, D gene, clone size, CDR3 protein, CDR3 DNA. D genes are given only for firm matches. The size field is filled for only some rows; it gives once, few, many or a size class.

J: TRBJ2-1; V: TRBV7-8; D: NA; size: NA; CDR3: CASSFRRIDEQFF; DNA: TGTGCCAGCAGCTTCCGCCGAATCGATGAGCAGTTCTTC
J: TRBJ2-7; V: TRBV4-2; D: NA; size: NA; CDR3: CASSQAPSKGSSYEQYF; DNA: TGTGCCAGCAGCCAAGCCCCTTCCAAAGGCTCTTCCTACGAGCAGTACTTC
J: TRBJ2-7; V: TRBV11-2; D: NA; size: once; CDR3: CASSSLGGEGEQYF; DNA: TGTGCCAGCAGCTCCCTTGGGGGCGAAGGCGAGCAGTACTTC
J: TRBJ2-7; V: TRBV5-1; D: NA; size: NA; CDR3: CASSLWGAGEQYF; DNA: TGCGCCAGCAGCTTATGGGGGGCGGGAGAGCAGTACTTC
J: TRBJ2-1; V: TRBV5-1; D: TRBD2; size: NA; CDR3: CASSLGAGLAGVNEQFF; DNA: TGCGCCAGCAGCTTAGGGGCTGGACTAGCGGGAGTCAATGAGCAGTTCTTC
J: TRBJ1-1; V: TRBV6-5; D: NA; size: NA; CDR3: CASSTQGRAFF; DNA: TGTGCCAGCAGTACACAGGGAAGAGCTTTCTTT
J: TRBJ2-1; V: TRBV11-2; D: NA; size: NA; CDR3: CASSSGSEYNEQFF; DNA: TGTGCCAGCAGCTCCGGTAGCGAATACAATGAGCAGTTCTTC
J: TRBJ2-3; V: TRBV5-6; D: NA; size: NA; CDR3: CASSSATQGRFAGTDTQYF; DNA: TGTGCCAGCAGCTCGGCTACACAGGGACGCTTCGCTGGCACAGATACGCAGTATTTT
J: TRBJ2-3; V: TRBV6-5; D: NA; size: few; CDR3: CASAEADTQYF; DNA: TGTGCCAGCGCGGAGGCAGATACGCAGTATTTT
J: TRBJ2-7; V: TRBV25-1; D: NA; size: NA; CDR3: CASRGTSYEQYF; DNA: TGTGCCAGCAGGGGGACCTCCTACGAGCAGTACTTC
J: TRBJ2-3; V: TRBV29-1; D: NA; size: NA; CDR3: CSVEARSTDTQYF; DNA: TGCAGCGTTGAAGCGAGGAGCACAGATACGCAGTATTTT
J: TRBJ2-3; V: TRBV5-4; D: TRBD2; size: NA; CDR3: CASLIAGTDTQYF; DNA: TGTGCCAGCCTCATAGCGGGTACAGATACGCAGTATTTT
J: TRBJ2-7; V: TRBV5-6; D: TRBD2; size: NA; CDR3: CASSSGERESSEQYF; DNA: TGTGCCAGCAGCTCCGGTGAGCGGGAGAGCAGCGAGCAGTACTTC
J: TRBJ2-2; V: TRBV2; D: TRBD2; size: NA; CDR3: CASSAPGGRGELFF; DNA: TGTGCCAGCAGTGCCCCAGGCGGGAGGGGGGAGCTGTTTTTT
J: TRBJ2-1; V: TRBV12-5; D: TRBD1; size: once; CDR3: CASGPGTGVNEQFF; DNA: TGTGCTAGTGGTCCCGGGACAGGGGTCAATGAGCAGTTCTTC
J: TRBJ2-7; V: TRBV11-3; D: NA; size: few; CDR3: CASSPVVYEQYF; DNA: TGTGCCAGCAGCCCGGTAGTCTACGAGCAGTACTTC
J: TRBJ2-1; V: TRBV5-8; D: TRBD2; size: NA; CDR3: CASSFRLAGGQTYNEQFF; DNA: TGTGCCAGCAGCTTCCGCCTAGCGGGAGGGCAGACCTACAATGAGCAGTTCTTC
J: TRBJ1-1; V: TRBV27; D: TRBD1; size: NA; CDR3: CASSSDRVSTEAFF; DNA: TGTGCCAGCAGTTCCGACAGGGTGAGCACTGAAGCTTTCTTT
J: TRBJ1-1; V: TRBV6-8; D: NA; size: few; CDR3: CASNVTEAFF; DNA: TGTGCCAGCAACGTGACCGAAGCTTTCTTT
J: TRBJ2-1; V: TRBV5-6; D: NA; size: once; CDR3: CASSLGQYYNEQFF; DNA: TGTGCCAGCAGCTTGGGACAGTACTACAATGAGCAGTTCTTC
J: TRBJ1-4; V: TRBV2; D: NA; size: few; CDR3: CASSFGMKELFF; DNA: TGTGCCAGCAGTTTCGGAATGAAGGAACTGTTTTTT
J: TRBJ2-2; V: TRBV20-1; D: NA; size: NA; CDR3: CRTELYWELFF; DNA: TGCAGGACAGAATTATACTGGGAGCTGTTTTTT
J: TRBJ1-2; V: TRBV9; D: NA; size: once; CDR3: CASSVETGGRGYTF; DNA: TGTGCCAGCAGCGTAGAGACGGGGGGCCGGGGCTACACCTTC
J: TRBJ2-5; V: TRBV7-2; D: TRBD2; size: few; CDR3: CASSLLSGGGQETQYF; DNA: TGTGCCAGCAGCTTACTTTCCGGCGGGGGCCAAGAGACCCAGTACTTC
J: TRBJ1-2; V: TRBV5-8; D: NA; size: NA; CDR3: CASSLDRLGGYTF; DNA: TGTGCCAGCAGCTTGGACAGGCTGGGTGGCTACACCTTC
J: TRBJ2-1; V: TRBV4-2; D: NA; size: NA; CDR3: CASSQVGGRLEEQFF; DNA: TGTGCCAGCAGCCAAGTGGGGGGCCGACTGGAGGAGCAGTTCTTC
J: TRBJ1-5; V: TRBV15; D: NA; size: NA; CDR3: CATSRGASSNQPQHF; DNA: TGTGCCACCAGCAGAGGGGCCTCCAGTAATCAGCCCCAGCATTTT
J: TRBJ2-6; V: TRBV18; D: NA; size: once; CDR3: CASSQAAGANVLTF; DNA: TGTGCCAGCTCCCAGGCCGCCGGGGCCAACGTCCTGACTTTC
J: TRBJ1-2; V: TRBV5-5; D: NA; size: few; CDR3: CASSNSRGITDPYGYTF; DNA: TGTGCCAGCAGCAACTCGCGCGGTATTACAGATCCCTATGGCTACACCTTC
J: TRBJ1-2; V: TRBV2; D: TRBD1; size: NA; CDR3: CASSGSTGHGYTF; DNA: TGTGCCAGCAGTGGTTCGACAGGGCATGGCTACACCTTC
J: TRBJ1-1; V: TRBV19; D: NA; size: NA; CDR3: CASRYGGRQAFF; DNA: TGTGCCAGTAGGTATGGGGGGCGACAGGCTTTCTTT
J: TRBJ2-2; V: TRBV13; D: TRBD2; size: medium-sized; CDR3: CASSLDSTSGRADTGELFF; DNA: TGTGCCAGCAGCTTAGACTCGACTAGCGGGAGGGCCGACACCGGGGAGCTGTTTTTT
J: TRBJ2-1; V: TRBV5-4; D: NA; size: NA; CDR3: CASRAAGSGNEQFF; DNA: TGTGCCAGCAGAGCGGCAGGGTCGGGCAATGAGCAGTTCTTC
J: TRBJ1-4; V: TRBV4-2; D: NA; size: NA; CDR3: CASSQGGLEGEKLFF; DNA: TGTGCCAGCAGCCAAGGGGGTCTCGAGGGGGAAAAACTGTTTTTT
J: TRBJ2-7; V: TRBV5-1; D: NA; size: once; CDR3: CASSSGAGSYEQYF; DNA: TGCGCCAGCAGCTCTGGAGCCGGTTCCTACGAGCAGTACTTC
J: TRBJ1-1; V: TRBV5-4; D: TRBD1; size: NA; CDR3: CASSLDRAPEAFF; DNA: TGTGCCAGCAGCTTAGACAGGGCCCCTGAAGCTTTCTTT
J: TRBJ1-4; V: TRBV2; D: TRBD1; size: NA; CDR3: CASNRQGGEKLFF; DNA: TGTGCCAGCAATCGACAGGGGGGCGAAAAACTGTTTTTT
J: TRBJ2-7; V: TRBV5-4; D: NA; size: few; CDR3: CASSLASRGPDYEQYF; DNA: TGTGCCAGCAGCCTCGCTTCAAGGGGCCCGGACTACGAGCAGTACTTC
J: TRBJ2-1; V: TRBV2; D: TRBD2; size: NA; CDR3: CASSETSRYNEQFF; DNA: TGTGCCAGCAGTGAGACTAGCAGATACAATGAGCAGTTCTTC
J: TRBJ1-5; V: TRBV25-1; D: NA; size: NA; CDR3: CASSESGGPQHF; DNA: TGTGCCAGCAGTGAAAGCGGGGGGCCCCAGCATTTT